These 6 T cell receptor beta chains were sequenced from one sample in a study of OX40 agonist ivuxolimab in advanced cancers. Sequencing was performed with immunoSEQ multiplex PCR; in TCRdb, only in-frame clones are kept and a portion is missing. The sample holds about 78,000 clones, 84% seen once. Material: CD4+ or CD8+ T cells sorted from blood, obtained in a trial of the OX40 agonist ivuxolimab. The receptors stem from an adult with an advanced solid tumor such as melanoma, head and neck, liver or kidney cancer.

The chain uses TRBV6-5 and TRBJ2-5, with D possibly being TRBD2 (6 bases). V lost 2 bases to trimming and J lost 2 bases, with 9 bases between them. In germline, CDR1 is MNHEY, CDR2 SVGAGI. The CDR3 is 14 residues long. As DNA, the CDR3 is TGTGCCAGCAGTTACGCCGGGGGACAAGAGACCCAGTACTTC. Translating it yields CASSYAGGQETQYF.

The chain joins TRBV5-4 to TRBJ2-1; 9 positions match TRBD1. Germline V lookup: CDR1 SGHNT, CDR2 YYREEE (reference sequence). This CDR3 comprises 14 residues. V shed 2 bases and J 7 bases; nucleotides not matched to a gene: 4. The CDR3 nucleotides are TGTGCCAGCAGCTTCCCGGGACAGGGAAATGAGCAGTTCTTC. Translating gives CASSFPGQGNEQFF.

This clone was picked up a small number of times. The rearrangement joins TRBV5-1 to TRBJ1-4, with a tentative D call TRBD1 (5 bases). The ends were cut back, 0 bases at V and 7 bases at J, with 10 bases in the middle. The CDR3 runs 14 residues. The germline V gene encodes CDR1 SGHRS and CDR2 YFSETQ. The CDR3 coding sequence is TGCGCCAGCAGCTTGGGACTCCAGGGTGAAAAACTGTTTTTT. This encodes CASSLGLQGEKLFF. Using reference TRBV5-1 and TRBJ1-4 for the parts outside the CDR3, the full variable domain is KAGVTQTPRYLIKTRGQQVTLSCSPISGHRSVSWYQQTPGQGLQFLFEYFSETQRNKGNFPGRFSGRQFSNSRSEMNVSTLELGDSALYLCASSLGLQGEKLFFGSGTQLSVL.

The J gene is TRBJ2-3, the V gene TRBV4-2, with 9 bases matching TRBD2. From germline, CDR1 is LGHNA and CDR2 YNFKEQ. V shed 5 bases and J 5 bases; nucleotides not matched to a gene: 8. CDR3 length: 15 amino acids. DNA of the CDR3: TGTGCCAGCAGCGGCCAAATAGCGGGGGTAGATACGCAGTATTTT. This translates into CASSGQIAGVDTQYF.

This rearrangement joins TRBV28 to TRBJ2-1; 13 bases map to TRBD2. Germline V gene data show CDR1 as MDHEN and CDR2 as SYDVKM. CDR3 length: 15 amino acids. The V and J ends lost 6 bases and 7 bases, in that order; junction bases with no gene match: 6. The DNA of the CDR3 is TGTGCCAGCAGCCGAGGGACTAGCGGGGTAAATGAGCAGTTCTTC. Translation: CASSRGTSGVNEQFF.

V usage is TRBV5-5 and J usage is TRBJ1-3; no definite D call. From germline, CDR1 is SGHKS and CDR2 YYEKEE (reference sequence). The CDR3 is made up of 16 amino acids. V lost 4 bases to trimming and J lost 0 bases, with 14 bases between them. In nucleotides, the CDR3 is TGTGCCAGCAGCCCTCGGGCCAGAGACTCTGGAAACACCATATATTTT. Its translation is CASSPRARDSGNTIYF.